Presented here are 28 T cell receptor beta chains from one specimen sequenced in a study of blood T cell repertoires in COVID-19. Assay used: immunoSEQ multiplex PCR; TCRdb lists only in-frame clones, some missing. The sample records about 9,000 clones, 75% to 90% being singletons. What was sequenced was peripheral blood. The source is a human donor with active COVID-19. The donor label of this sample is uncertain.

The DNA for the CDR3 is TGTGCCAGCAGCGGGGCCAACAAAGAGACCCAGTACTTC. Translation: CASSGANKETQYF. V is TRBV5-6 and J is TRBJ2-5, with D possibly matching TRBD1 (5 bases). Trimming removed 4 bases at V and 3 bases at J, with 10 bases between. Germline V lookup: CDR1 SGHDT, CDR2 YYEEEE. This CDR3 is built from 13 residues.

The J gene is TRBJ2-3, the V gene TRBV3-1 (or the pseudogene TRBV3-2), with 10 bases lining up with TRBD1. This CDR3 contains 15 residues. V lost 4 bases to trimming and J lost 3 bases; unmatched junction nucleotides: 4. Germline V lookup: CDR1 LGHDT, CDR2 YNNKEL (reference sequence). The CDR3 spells CASSPGQGWTDTQYF. The CDR3 coding sequence is TGTGCCAGCAGCCCGGGACAGGGGTGGACAGATACGCAGTATTTT.

The rearrangement joins TRBV15 to TRBJ2-1; 7 nucleotides agree with TRBD1. Germline lookup yields CDR1 LNHNV and CDR2 YYDKDF (reference sequence). The trim removed 1 base at V and 7 bases at J, leaving 1 base unmatched. The length of the CDR3 is 13 residues. CDR3 in amino acids: CATSRAQGNEQFF. The CDR3 DNA is TGTGCCACCAGCAGAGCACAGGGGAATGAGCAGTTCTTC.

J is TRBJ2-7 and V is TRBV6-6, with D perhaps TRBD1 (6 bases). This CDR3 has 14 amino acids. Per the germline V gene, CDR1 is MNHNY and CDR2 is SVGAGI (reference sequence). The V end was cut by 5 bases, the J end by 6 bases, with 17 bases between. The CDR3 region is CASSQTGATSEQYF. CDR3 DNA sequence: TGTGCCAGCAGTCAGACAGGAGCTACGTCCGAGCAGTACTTC.

The chain joins TRBV6-5 to TRBJ2-6; 12 nucleotides match TRBD1. The CDR3 contains 15 residues. V lost 8 bases and J lost 4; bases outside the gene matches: 3. Germline V CDR1 and CDR2: MNHEY, SVGAGI. DNA for the CDR3: TGTGCCAGCGGGACAGGGGGCTCCGGGGCCAACGTCCTGACTTTC. The encoded protein is CASGTGGSGANVLTF.

V is TRBV5-1 and J is TRBJ2-7; D perhaps matches TRBD1 (6 bases). Germline V gene lookup returns CDR1 SGHRS and CDR2 YFSETQ. The V end lost 2 bases, the J end lost 5 bases, and 14 bases lay between the germline ends. This CDR3 region has 14 residues. Written as DNA, the CDR3 is TGCGCCAGCAGCTTCGGACAGCCTGGCCACGAGCAGTACTTC. Amino acids: CASSFGQPGHEQYF.

The chain carries TRBV28 and TRBJ2-7; TRBD1 aligns across 10 bases. V shed 7 bases and J 7 bases; nucleotides not matched to a gene: 10. The CDR3 consists of 14 residues. CDR1 is MDHEN, CDR2 SYDVKM, per germline. DNA for the CDR3: TGTGCCAGCATGACAGGGGGCGAACCGACGGAGCAGTACTTC. It codes for CASMTGGEPTEQYF.

The V gene is TRBV6-6, the J gene TRBJ2-1, with D possibly matching TRBD2 (6 bases). In germline, CDR1 is MNHNY, CDR2 SVGAGI (reference sequence). This CDR3 spans 15 amino acids. The V end was cut by 5 bases, the J end by 7 bases, with 18 bases between. The CDR3 reads CASSRSGTPGNEQFF. DNA of the CDR3: TGTGCCAGCAGTCGGTCCGGGACTCCGGGGAATGAGCAGTTCTTC.

The V gene is TRBV10-3, the J gene TRBJ1-2; D uncertain. This CDR3 spans 14 amino acids. Looked up from germline, CDR1 is ENHRY and CDR2 is SYGVKD. V lost 3 bases, J lost 4 bases, and 12 bases lay in between. The CDR3 loop is CAISDGRIGYGYTF. The CDR3 region has the DNA TGTGCCATCAGTGACGGGAGGATTGGCTATGGCTACACCTTC.

The chain recombines TRBV29-1 with TRBJ1-4, with 9 nucleotides matching TRBD1. The V gene's germline CDR1 is SQVTM and CDR2 ANQGSEA. This CDR3 has 17 amino acids. V dropped 6 bases and J dropped 4; count of bases not matched to a gene: 15. The CDR3 spells CSVAAGTGSTINEKLFF. Here the CDR3 DNA reads TGCAGCGTAGCCGCCGGGACAGGGTCTACGATTAATGAAAAACTGTTTTTT.

The chain is built from TRBV4-2 and TRBJ2-5, with 12 bases identical to TRBD2. This CDR3 contains 15 residues. Germline V lookup: CDR1 LGHNA, CDR2 YNFKEQ. V lost 0 bases to trimming and J lost 9 bases; unmatched junction nucleotides: 5. Written as DNA, the CDR3 is TGTGCCAGCAGCCAAGAGACTAGCGGGAGAATGGCCCAGTACTTC. Protein sequence: CASSQETSGRMAQYF.

The chain uses TRBV7-3 and TRBJ2-1; D unresolved. Germline CDR1 and CDR2: SGHTA and FQGTGA. CDR3 length: 11 amino acids. V lost 4 bases and J lost 6, with 4 bases in between. CDR3 sequence (DNA): TGTGCCAGCAGCTCTAGCAATGAGCAGTTCTTC. Translating gives CASSSSNEQFF.

The chain has TRBV10-3 and TRBJ2-7, with TRBD1 matching over 8 bases. The CDR3 spans 15 residues. Germline V gene data show CDR1 as ENHRY and CDR2 as SYGVKD. V shed 1 base and J 5 bases; nucleotides not matched to a gene: 7. The CDR3 here is CAISELDRESHEQYF. In DNA form, the CDR3 reads TGTGCCATCAGTGAGTTGGACAGGGAATCCCACGAGCAGTACTTC.

This clone was picked up one time. The chain couples TRBV7-3 to TRBJ1-2, with D unclear. CDR1 is SGHTA and CDR2 is FQGTGA in the germline V gene. The CDR3 consists of 14 residues. Trimming left V 4 bases short and J 7 bases short, with 16 bases between. As DNA, the CDR3 is TGTGCCAGCAGCTCGGACTCCCACGGGTCTGGCTACACCTTC. Protein: CASSSDSHGSGYTF.

The chain recombines TRBV6-5 with TRBJ2-3; the match to TRBD2 covers 12 bases. Germline V gene data show CDR1 as MNHEY and CDR2 as SVGAGI. There are 15 residues in the CDR3. The ends lost 5 bases at V and 6 bases at J; junction bases unmatched: 6. Here the CDR3 DNA reads TGTGCCAGCAGTCATACTAGCGGGGGGTGGGATACGCAGTATTTT. The encoded protein is CASSHTSGGWDTQYF.

The chain employs TRBV6-2 or TRBV6-3 and TRBJ2-7, with TRBD2 as a possible D gene (6 bases). The length of the CDR3 is 14 residues. Trimming left V 4 bases short and J 0 bases short, with 10 bases between. Germline-derived CDR1 and CDR2 are MNHEY and SVGEGT. CDR3 DNA sequence: TGTGCCAGCAGTTTCGGGGGAAGCTCCTACGAGCAGTACGTC. This encodes CASSFGGSSYEQYV.

This clone was picked up a small number of times. The rearrangement links TRBV12-5 to TRBJ2-3; D is uncertain. Germline V gene lookup returns CDR1 LGHNT and CDR2 FRNRAP. V gave up 10 bases and J gave up 4 bases, with 15 bases separating them. This CDR3 spans 13 amino acids. CDR3 loop: CANGWSSPDTQYF. The CDR3 nucleotides read TGTGCTAACGGGTGGAGCTCCCCAGATACGCAGTATTTT. Full variable domain (missing parts from reference TRBV12-5 and TRBJ2-3): DARVTQTPRHKVTEMGQEVTMRCQPILGHNTVFWYRQTMMQGLELLAYFRNRAPLDDSGMPKDRFSAEMPDATLATLKIQPSEPRDSAVYFCANGWSSPDTQYFGPGTRLTVL.

This sequence joins TRBV7-9 and TRBJ2-7; D not certain. CDR1 SEHNR and CDR2 FQNEAQ come from the germline V gene (reference sequence). This CDR3 has 12 residues. Trimming shortened V by 5 bases and J by 7 bases, and 12 bases separated the two germline ends. DNA for the CDR3: TGTGCCAGCAGCGCCGGGTACTGGGAGCAGTACGTC. As protein: CASSAGYWEQYV.

This clone has a handful of counts. This chain connects TRBV7-9 to TRBJ2-7, with TRBD2 matching over 8 bases. Germline lookup yields CDR1 SEHNR and CDR2 FQNEAQ (reference sequence). This CDR3 has 16 residues. With 5 bases clipped from V and 5 bases from J, the junction kept 14 bases outside the gene matches. The chain's CDR3 is CASSLGAGGFSDEQYV. The DNA for the CDR3 is TGTGCCAGCAGCCTAGGGGCGGGAGGCTTCTCGGACGAGCAGTACGTC.

The chain joins TRBV9 to TRBJ1-4; 10 nucleotides align to TRBD1. CDR3 size: 14 residues. V shed 4 bases and J 6 bases; nucleotides not matched to a gene: 3. Germline CDR1 reads SGDLS; CDR2 reads YYNGEE. The CDR3 DNA follows: TGTGCCAGCAGCCCGGGACAGGGGTATGAAAAACTGTTTTTT. Protein sequence: CASSPGQGYEKLFF. The full variable domain, with the rest looked up from reference TRBV9 and TRBJ1-4, is DSGVTQTPKHLITATGQRVTLRCSPRSGDLSVYWYQQSLDQGLQFLIQYYNGEERAKGNILERFSAQQFPDLHSELNLSSLELGDSALYFCASSPGQGYEKLFFGSGTQLSVL.

The gene calls are TRBV28 and TRBJ2-7, with 13 positions matching TRBD2. The CDR3 totals 20 residues. The germline gives CDR1 MDHEN, CDR2 SYDVKM. Losses at the gene ends were 6 bases for V and 0 bases for J; bases not matched to a gene: 17. The CDR3 spells CASRGSTPTSGGAPSYEQYF. CDR3 nucleotide sequence: TGTGCCAGCAGGGGGTCAACGCCAACTAGCGGGGGGGCCCCCTCCTACGAGCAGTACTTC.

CDR3: CASSLSPGFANEQFF. In DNA, the CDR3 is TGCGCCAGCAGCTTGTCCCCAGGGTTTGCTAATGAGCAGTTCTTC. The V gene is TRBV5-1, the J gene TRBJ2-1; D is possibly TRBD1 (5 bases). The germline CDR1 and CDR2 sequences are SGHRS and YFSETQ. The CDR3 spans 15 residues. Deletions cut 1 base from V and 7 bases from J, with 15 bases between.

This clone was observed a single time. The V gene is TRBV10-3, the J gene TRBJ1-3; the D is unclear. The CDR3 contains 14 residues. Trimming took 11 bases from V and 0 from J, leaving 14 bases between them. The germline V gene encodes CDR1 ENHRY and CDR2 SYGVKD. Here the CDR3 reads CAGLDQDSGNTIYF. CDR3 DNA: TGTGCCGGGCTCGATCAAGACTCTGGAAACACCATATATTTT.

This clone was detected only once. This sequence joins TRBV5-4 and TRBJ2-7; TRBD1 aligns across 7 bases. This CDR3 is built from 14 residues. Germline values: CDR1 SGHNT, CDR2 YYREEE (reference sequence). The ends lost 0 bases at V and 6 bases at J; junction bases unmatched: 6. The CDR3 sequence is CASSLGQGTGEQYF. CDR3 sequence (DNA): TGTGCCAGCAGCTTGGGACAGGGAACGGGCGAGCAGTACTTC.

The chain links TRBV4-2 to TRBJ1-4; maybe TRBD1 (5 bases). The CDR3 spans 16 residues. The germline V and J ends were trimmed by 1 base and 8 bases, with 17 bases remaining between them. Germline-derived CDR1 and CDR2 are LGHNA and YNFKEQ. CDR3 sequence: CASSQGLEGEREKLFF. The DNA of the CDR3 is TGTGCCAGCAGCCAAGGATTGGAAGGGGAACGGGAAAAACTGTTTTTT.

The chain employs TRBV19 and TRBJ2-6, with D tentatively TRBD1 (6 bases). This CDR3 comprises 15 residues. Between the trimmed V and J ends, which lost 9 bases and 0 bases, there was a span of 12 bases. The germline V gene encodes CDR1 LNHDA and CDR2 SQIVND (reference sequence). CDR3 nucleotides: TGTGCCAGCAGGACAGTTCACTCTGGGGCCAACGTCCTGACTTTC. Residues: CASRTVHSGANVLTF.

The V call is TRBV2, the J call TRBJ2-1; 8 positions agree with TRBD2. The junction had 7 bases not matched to a gene; V was cut back by 6 bases and J by 0 bases. This CDR3 is 16 amino acids long. Germline CDR1 SNHLY, CDR2 FYNNEI. CDR3: CASRKSGSSSYNEQFF. The CDR3, as DNA: TGTGCCAGCAGGAAAAGCGGGAGCAGCTCCTACAATGAGCAGTTCTTC.

This chain connects TRBV3-1 (or the pseudogene TRBV3-2) to TRBJ2-3, with 12 positions matching TRBD2. V was clipped by 2 bases and J by 4 bases; unmatched bases: 1. CDR1 LGHDT and CDR2 YNNKEL come from the germline V gene (reference sequence). CDR3 length: 15 residues. CDR3 bases: TGTGCCAGCAGCCAACTAGCGGGGGGGCCAGATACGCAGTATTTT. Protein product: CASSQLAGGPDTQYF.